The 25 T cell receptor beta chains below come from one sample, sequenced in a study of T cells in Graves' hyperthyroidism and ophthalmopathy. Amplified TCR beta CDR3 regions derived from RNA transcripts. First-round RT-PCR targeting the TCR CDR3 was performed with the HTBI primer set. Each CDR3 protein is one row after TCRdb ran MiXCR on the multiplex PCR reads. The data show 130,000 to 150,000 distinct CDR3 sequences, approximately 20% seen once. Material: blood. The receptor source for this set is a woman aged 45-59 years with Graves' hyperthyroidism that later progressed to Graves' ophthalmopathy.

In this sample, this clonotype turned up many times. V usage is TRBV7-8 and J usage is TRBJ2-3; TRBD2 matches at 10 bases. The CDR3 has 19 amino acids. Germline CDR1 SGHVS, CDR2 FQNEAQ. V dropped 5 bases and J dropped 1; count of bases not matched to a gene: 15. The CDR3 DNA sequence: TGTGCCAGCAGCGGGCGACTAGCGGGTCGCGGCGGGGGCACAGATACGCAGTATTTT. Its translation: CASSGRLAGRGGGTDTQYF.

This clonotype was recorded many times. Here the CDR3 DNA reads TGCAGCGTGGTGGACAGGGGGGACACTGAAGCTTTCTTT. Translation: CSVVDRGDTEAFF. The genes are TRBV29-1 and TRBJ1-1; 10 positions match TRBD1. Trimming cost V 6 bases and J 3 bases; bases outside gene matches: 4. The V gene's germline CDR1 is SQVTM and CDR2 ANQGSEA. This CDR3 has 13 amino acids.

This sequence joins TRBV20-1 and TRBJ1-2; 11 bases map to TRBD1. The J segment lost 7 bases and the V segment lost 3 bases, leaving 4 bases of the junction unmatched. This CDR3 is 13 amino acids long. CDR1 DFQATT and CDR2 SNEGSKA come from the germline V gene (reference sequence). The CDR3 DNA reads as TGCAGTGCTAGCGGACAGGGGGCGCTTGGCTACACCTTC. It translates to CSASGQGALGYTF.

This clonotype was picked up many times. The gene calls are TRBV28 and TRBJ2-7, with 9 bases fitting TRBD2. V was clipped by 7 bases and J by 4 bases; unmatched bases: 11. CDR3 size: 15 residues. Germline V lookup: CDR1 MDHEN, CDR2 SYDVKM. The CDR3 sequence is CASKVPGLAGYEQYF. CDR3 DNA: TGTGCCAGCAAAGTACCGGGGCTAGCGGGGTACGAGCAGTACTTC.

CDR3 nucleotides: TGTGCCGGGGGGGGGGGGGGGGAGAGAGGAGGCTACACCTTC. Its protein product is CAGGGGGERGGYTF. V usage is TRBV3-1 and J usage is TRBJ1-2; TRBD1 is a possible D gene (5 bases). This CDR3 is built from 14 residues. The V end lost 11 bases, the J end lost 8 bases, and 24 bases lay between the germline ends. CDR1 and CDR2 from the germline V gene are LGHDT and YNNKEL (reference sequence).

This clonotype was seen repeatedly, ten times or more. This chain connects TRBV19 to TRBJ1-5, with 7 bases fitting TRBD1. The CDR3 length is 14 residues. V was pared by 6 bases and J by 4 bases, with 6 bases of the junction left unmatched. Per germline, CDR1 LNHDA and CDR2 SQIVND (reference sequence). The CDR3 reads CASSRRTGNQPQHF. The CDR3 DNA reads as TGTGCCAGTAGCCGGAGGACAGGTAATCAGCCCCAGCATTTT.

This rearrangement joins TRBV11-2 to TRBJ2-1, with D maybe TRBD2 (6 bases). The germline gives CDR1 SGHAT, CDR2 FQNNGV. The CDR3 length is 20 residues. V lost 2 bases and J 3 bases, leaving 26 bases between the germline ends. The CDR3 bases are TGTGCCAGCAGCTTACGTGGGGTACGGTATGCGGGGCAAATCTACAATGAGCAGTTCTTC. This gives the protein CASSLRGVRYAGQIYNEQFF.

This clonotype was observed at least ten times. The genes are TRBV11-2 and TRBJ1-3; D is unclear. V was clipped by 4 bases and J by 3 bases, with 13 bases between them. This CDR3 is 15 amino acids long. Germline values: CDR1 SGHAT, CDR2 FQNNGV. CDR3 nucleotide sequence: TGTGCCAGCAGCTCCCTCTTCGGGTATGGAAACACCATATATTTT. This codes for CASSSLFGYGNTIYF.

At least ten counts were recorded for this clonotype. The gene calls are TRBV27 and TRBJ1-6; TRBD1 agrees at 9 bases. This CDR3 has 16 residues. CDR1 MNHEY and CDR2 SMNVEV come from the germline V gene (reference sequence). Losses at the gene ends were 6 bases for V and 7 bases for J; bases not matched to a gene: 10. In DNA form, the CDR3 reads TGTGCCAGCAGCCACTTGCGGGACAGGGACAATTCACCCCTCCACTTT. Protein product: CASSHLRDRDNSPLHF.

This clonotype was recorded many times. This sequence joins TRBV7-2 and TRBJ2-2; tentative D call: TRBD2 (6 bases). Trimming took off 5 bases at V and 6 bases at J, with 16 bases between the two ends. There are 15 residues in the CDR3. Germline CDR1 SGHTA, CDR2 FQGNSA. The CDR3 nucleotides are TGTGCCAGCAGCGCACAGTCGGGGGTAGCCGGGGAGCTGTTTTTT. Residues: CASSAQSGVAGELFF.

This clonotype was observed a few times. This sequence joins TRBV5-8 and TRBJ2-5; 7 bases match TRBD1. V gave up 4 bases and J gave up 5 bases; unmatched junction bases: 11. Germline V CDR1 and CDR2: SGHTS, YDEGEE. The CDR3 has 15 residues. This chain's CDR3 is CASSRRGLDGETQYF. The CDR3 nucleotides are TGTGCCAGCAGCCGCAGGGGGTTGGATGGGGAGACCCAGTACTTC. Complete variable domain (other parts from reference TRBV5-8 and TRBJ2-5): EAGVTQSPTHLIKTRGQQATLRCSPISGHTSVYWYQQALGLGLQFLLWYDEGEERNRGNFPPRFSGRQFPNYSSELNVNALELEDSALYLCASSRRGLDGETQYFGPGTRLLVL.

This clonotype has ten or more counts. The chain links TRBV29-1 to TRBJ2-7; perhaps TRBD1 as D (5 bases). Germline CDR1 and CDR2: SQVTM and ANQGSEA. The CDR3 consists of 12 residues. V gave up 6 bases and J gave up 0 bases, with 9 bases separating them. CDR3 region: CSVATGSYEQYF. The DNA for the CDR3 is TGCAGCGTGGCCACAGGCTCCTACGAGCAGTACTTC.

This clonotype was detected a few times. This chain uses TRBV6-1 with TRBJ1-4; D is possibly TRBD1 (5 bases). Trimming stripped 7 bases from V and 8 bases from J, with 14 bases between. The CDR3 runs to 13 residues. Germline loops: CDR1 MNHNS, CDR2 SASEGT. As DNA, the CDR3 is TGTGCCAGCAAATTTCCCGGGGGGGAAAAACTGTTTTTT. Translating gives CASKFPGGEKLFF.

This clonotype came up a few times. CDR3 amino acids: CASSRTLGGAYNEQFF. As DNA, the CDR3 is TGCGCCAGCAGTCGAACCCTAGGCGGGGCCTACAATGAGCAGTTCTTC. The chain employs TRBV4-1 and TRBJ2-1; weak D call: TRBD2 (6 bases). The CDR3 length is 16 residues. Germline assignment: CDR1 MGHRA and CDR2 YSYEKL. V lost 6 bases and J 2 bases, leaving 17 bases between the germline ends.

The chain employs TRBV24-1 and TRBJ2-1; D may be TRBD2 (6 bases). The CDR3 length is 16 residues. V was shortened by 3 bases and J by 8 bases, with 19 bases between the two germline ends. The V gene's germline CDR1 is KGHDR and CDR2 SFDVKD. The CDR3: CATSDRPRREYYEQFF. The CDR3 DNA is TGTGCCACCAGTGATCGCCCTAGGCGGGAATACTATGAGCAGTTCTTC.

This clonotype was seen a handful of times. The chain carries TRBV19 and TRBJ1-1; D gene unclear. Trimming stripped 3 bases from V and 11 bases from J, with 10 bases between. Germline V gene data show CDR1 as LNHDA and CDR2 as SQIVND (reference sequence). This CDR3 has 11 residues. The CDR3 region has the DNA TGTGCCAGTAGTATGGCCCAGCAGGCTTTCTTT. As protein: CASSMAQQAFF. Drawing the rest from reference TRBV19 and TRBJ1-1, the complete variable domain is DGGITQSPKYLFRKEGQNVTLSCEQNLNHDAMYWYRQDPGQGLRLIYYSQIVNDFQKGDIAEGYSVSREKKESFPLTVTSAQKNPTAFYLCASSMAQQAFFGQGTRLTVV.

This clonotype has ten or more counts. V usage is TRBV28 and J usage is TRBJ1-2; tentative D call: TRBD1 (5 bases). Trimming removed 3 bases at V and 4 bases at J, with 15 bases between. The CDR3 is 15 amino acids. Germline V lookup: CDR1 MDHEN, CDR2 SYDVKM. The CDR3 sequence is CASSFSWGRAYGYTF. The CDR3 nucleotides read TGTGCCAGCAGTTTCTCTTGGGGCAGGGCCTATGGCTACACCTTC.

With respect to this clonotype: A single base separates this from a much larger clone, so it may be a read error. In DNA form, the CDR3 reads TGCGCCAGCAGCCTTAGCGGGAGTTACAATGAGCAGTTCTTC. Amino acids: CASSLSGSYNEQFF. The chain links TRBV5-1 to TRBJ2-1; 9 bases map to TRBD2. Germline CDR1 is SGHRS and CDR2 is YFSETQ. With 4 bases clipped from V and 4 bases from J, the junction kept 3 bases outside the gene matches. The CDR3 is 14 amino acids.

Many counts were recorded for this clonotype. The chain joins TRBV28 to TRBJ2-3; D remains unclear. CDR1 and CDR2 (germline): MDHEN, SYDVKM. The CDR3 has 15 amino acids. Deletions cut 6 bases from V and 2 bases from J, with 15 bases between. The CDR3 DNA follows: TGTGCCAGCAGCCCTCCTGACCGTCTCACAGATACGCAGTATTTT. This encodes CASSPPDRLTDTQYF.

The chain is built from TRBV20-1 and TRBJ1-3, with D perhaps TRBD1 (6 bases). Germline loops: CDR1 DFQATT, CDR2 SNEGSKA (reference sequence). This CDR3 region has 14 residues. The V end was cut by 5 bases, the J end by 2 bases, with 13 bases between. The CDR3 DNA reads as TGCAGTGCTGTGGGGGGCTTAGCTGGAAACACCATATATTTT. Residues: CSAVGGLAGNTIYF.

In its sample, this clonotype was seen many times. The CDR3 sequence is CASSSLSYEQYF. The CDR3 bases are TGTGCCAGCAGCTCCCTCTCCTACGAGCAGTACTTC. The genes are TRBV11-2 and TRBJ2-7; D gene ambiguous. Germline V gene sequence: CDR1 SGHAT, CDR2 FQNNGV. This CDR3 contains 12 residues. The V and J ends lost 4 bases and 0 bases respectively, with 4 bases between them.

The chain couples TRBV18 to TRBJ2-4; no clear D. The CDR3 runs to 12 residues. The germline V gene encodes CDR1 KGHSH and CDR2 LQKENI. Trimming shortened V by 6 bases and J by 8 bases, and 11 bases separated the two germline ends. The CDR3: CASSSSEDIQYF. CDR3 nucleotides: TGTGCCAGCTCCTCGAGTGAGGACATTCAGTACTTC. The full variable domain, completed using reference TRBV18 and TRBJ2-4, is NAGVMQNPRHLVRRRGQEARLRCSPMKGHSHVYWYRQLPEEGLKFMVYLQKENIIDESGMPKERFSAEFPKEGPSILRIQQVVRGDSAAYFCASSSSEDIQYFGAGTRLSVL.

This clonotype was detected many times. The chain has TRBV19 and TRBJ1-1, with 7 bases fitting TRBD1. Germline trimming cut 6 bases from V and 1 base from J; bases unmatched to any gene: 11. Germline loops: CDR1 LNHDA, CDR2 SQIVND (reference sequence). The CDR3 spans 16 residues. The CDR3 sequence is CASRTPGQASNTEAFF. The CDR3 region has the DNA TGTGCCAGTAGAACCCCTGGACAGGCGTCGAACACTGAAGCTTTCTTT.

This clonotype was counted at least ten times. This rearrangement joins TRBV20-1 to TRBJ2-1, with TRBD2 as a possible D gene (7 bases). The CDR3 is 14 residues long. Between the trimmed V and J ends, which lost 1 base and 7 bases, there was a span of 14 bases. In germline, CDR1 is DFQATT, CDR2 SNEGSKA (reference sequence). The CDR3 coding sequence is TGCAGTGCTAGAGCTTGGACTAGGGGGAATGAGCAGTTCTTC. Translating gives CSARAWTRGNEQFF.

Many counts were recorded for this clonotype. The gene calls are TRBV7-2 and TRBJ1-2; D is ambiguous. CDR3 length: 12 residues. Trimming stripped 0 bases from V and 8 bases from J, with 7 bases between. Germline V gene lookup returns CDR1 SGHTA and CDR2 FQGNSA. CDR3 protein: CASSLARNGYTF. In DNA, the CDR3 is TGTGCCAGCAGCTTAGCCCGGAACGGCTACACCTTC.